The rows below give T cell receptor beta chains drawn from one sample of a study of blood T cell repertoires in COVID-19. Libraries were prepared by immunoSEQ multiplex PCR; TCRdb keeps only in-frame clonotypes and omits some of them. This sample yields approximately 210,000 clones, of which approximately 81% are seen a single time; more than 8.5% belongs to the top ten. The sequenced sample consisted of PBMCs or T cells enriched from blood (not recorded which). The receptors were sampled from a woman aged 45-60 years with acute COVID-19. The CDR3 runs from the conserved cysteine through the conserved F or W. Each record gives: J gene, clone size, CDR3 length, V gene, D gene, CDR3 protein, CDR3 DNA. A D gene is named only where the DNA matches it firmly. Expanded clones are given a class, and other clones once, few, many or no size at all.

J gene: TRBJ2-5; clone size: NA; CDR3 length: 14; V gene: TRBV6-6; D gene: NA; CDR3 protein: CASSRGGGLETQYF; CDR3 DNA: TGTGCCAGCAGCCGAGGGGGGGGCTTAGAGACCCAGTACTTC
J gene: TRBJ2-5; clone size: NA; CDR3 length: 18; V gene: TRBV9; D gene: NA; CDR3 protein: CASRAEINRSGSQETQYF; CDR3 DNA: TGTGCCAGCCGCGCGGAGATTAACCGATCGGGGTCGCAAGAGACCCAGTACTTC
J gene: TRBJ2-5; clone size: NA; CDR3 length: 15; V gene: TRBV4-1; D gene: NA; CDR3 protein: CASSQDWRQQETQYF; CDR3 DNA: TGCGCCAGCAGCCAAGATTGGCGGCAGCAAGAGACCCAGTACTTC
J gene: TRBJ2-1; clone size: NA; CDR3 length: 15; V gene: TRBV6-2/TRBV6-3; D gene: TRBD1; CDR3 protein: CASSSPTGLYNEQFF; CDR3 DNA: TGTGCCAGCAGTTCCCCGACAGGGTTGTACAATGAGCAGTTCTTC
J gene: TRBJ1-5; clone size: NA; CDR3 length: 15; V gene: TRBV7-8; D gene: NA; CDR3 protein: CASSLAAGSNQPQHF; CDR3 DNA: TGTGCCAGCAGCTTAGCGGCGGGCAGCAATCAGCCCCAGCATTTT
J gene: TRBJ1-6; clone size: NA; CDR3 length: 15; V gene: TRBV29-1; D gene: TRBD1; CDR3 protein: CSAKIPGQANSPLHF; CDR3 DNA: TGCAGCGCAAAGATTCCGGGACAGGCTAATTCACCCCTCCACTTT
J gene: TRBJ1-5; clone size: NA; CDR3 length: 14; V gene: TRBV30; D gene: NA; CDR3 protein: CAWSVGLGGQPQHF; CDR3 DNA: TGTGCCTGGAGTGTAGGATTGGGGGGACAGCCCCAGCATTTT
J gene: TRBJ2-7; clone size: NA; CDR3 length: 14; V gene: TRBV4-3; D gene: TRBD1; CDR3 protein: CASSPGQGLYEQYF; CDR3 DNA: TGCGCCAGCAGCCCGGGACAGGGCCTCTACGAGCAGTACTTC
J gene: TRBJ2-3; clone size: NA; CDR3 length: 15; V gene: TRBV7-9; D gene: NA; CDR3 protein: CASSLSGLGTDTQYF; CDR3 DNA: TGTGCCAGCAGCCTCTCGGGACTTGGCACAGATACGCAGTATTTT
J gene: TRBJ1-1; clone size: once; CDR3 length: 13; V gene: TRBV28; D gene: NA; CDR3 protein: CASSLEQGRKAFF; CDR3 DNA: TGTGCCAGCAGTTTAGAACAGGGACGAAAGGCTTTCTTT
J gene: TRBJ1-1; clone size: NA; CDR3 length: 16; V gene: TRBV7-9; D gene: NA; CDR3 protein: CASRHGLGGTNTEAFF; CDR3 DNA: TGTGCCAGCAGGCACGGACTCGGGGGGACTAACACTGAAGCTTTCTTT
J gene: TRBJ2-6; clone size: once; CDR3 length: 15; V gene: TRBV19; D gene: NA; CDR3 protein: CASRPISGRANVLTF; CDR3 DNA: TGTGCCAGCAGACCTATCTCTGGGCGGGCCAACGTCCTGACTTTC
J gene: TRBJ2-1; clone size: NA; CDR3 length: 15; V gene: TRBV27; D gene: TRBD2; CDR3 protein: CASRPGSGEYNEQFF; CDR3 DNA: TGTGCCAGCAGGCCCGGTAGCGGGGAATACAATGAGCAGTTCTTC
J gene: TRBJ2-5; clone size: once; CDR3 length: 14; V gene: TRBV28; D gene: NA; CDR3 protein: CASSLGRNQETQYF; CDR3 DNA: TGTGCCAGCAGTTTAGGCCGCAACCAAGAGACCCAGTACTTC
J gene: TRBJ1-3; clone size: NA; CDR3 length: 13; V gene: TRBV30; D gene: TRBD1; CDR3 protein: CAWKQGAGNTIYF; CDR3 DNA: TGTGCCTGGAAACAGGGGGCTGGAAACACCATATATTTT
J gene: TRBJ2-4; clone size: NA; CDR3 length: 20; V gene: TRBV6-2/TRBV6-3; D gene: TRBD2; CDR3 protein: CASSYHHQGLAGGGGNIQYF; CDR3 DNA: TGTGCCAGCAGTTACCACCATCAGGGACTAGCGGGGGGCGGTGGAAACATTCAGTACTTC
J gene: TRBJ2-1; clone size: NA; CDR3 length: 16; V gene: TRBV2; D gene: TRBD2; CDR3 protein: CASTTSGGVYGNEQFF; CDR3 DNA: TGTGCCAGCACCACTAGCGGAGGAGTCTATGGCAATGAGCAGTTCTTC
J gene: TRBJ1-1; clone size: NA; CDR3 length: 15; V gene: TRBV5-1; D gene: NA; CDR3 protein: CASILGGAENTEAFF; CDR3 DNA: TGCGCCAGCATACTAGGGGGGGCTGAGAACACTGAAGCTTTCTTT
J gene: TRBJ1-1; clone size: few; CDR3 length: 16; V gene: TRBV6-1; D gene: NA; CDR3 protein: CASSEAAGRTNTEAFF; CDR3 DNA: TGTGCCAGCAGTGAAGCGGCGGGACGGACGAACACTGAAGCTTTCTTT
J gene: TRBJ2-1; clone size: NA; CDR3 length: 16; V gene: TRBV11-2; D gene: NA; CDR3 protein: CASSLVNSLIYNEQFF; CDR3 DNA: TGTGCCAGCAGCTTAGTTAACAGCCTTATATACAATGAGCAGTTCTTC
J gene: TRBJ2-2; clone size: NA; CDR3 length: 15; V gene: TRBV7-9; D gene: TRBD1; CDR3 protein: CASSGRQGVVGELFF; CDR3 DNA: TGTGCCAGCAGCGGGAGACAGGGAGTGGTCGGGGAGCTGTTTTTT
J gene: TRBJ1-5; clone size: NA; CDR3 length: 15; V gene: TRBV4-3; D gene: NA; CDR3 protein: CASSQSWQAGQPQHF; CDR3 DNA: TGCGCCAGCAGCCAAAGTTGGCAGGCGGGACAGCCCCAGCATTTT
J gene: TRBJ1-2; clone size: NA; CDR3 length: 16; V gene: TRBV19; D gene: TRBD1; CDR3 protein: CASSSDARGLNYGYTF; CDR3 DNA: TGTGCCAGTAGTAGCGATGCCAGGGGGCTAAACTATGGCTACACCTTC
J gene: TRBJ2-2; clone size: once; CDR3 length: 13; V gene: TRBV10-3; D gene: NA; CDR3 protein: CAISRGSPGELFF; CDR3 DNA: TGTGCCATCAGTAGGGGTTCACCCGGGGAGCTGTTTTTT
J gene: TRBJ2-7; clone size: NA; CDR3 length: 13; V gene: TRBV21-1; D gene: NA; CDR3 protein: CASSRDRQYEQYF; CDR3 DNA: TGTGCCAGCAGCCGGGACAGGCAATACGAGCAGTACTTC
J gene: TRBJ1-5; clone size: NA; CDR3 length: 15; V gene: TRBV18; D gene: NA; CDR3 protein: CASSPAARSNQPQHF; CDR3 DNA: TGTGCCAGCTCACCGGCGGCCAGAAGCAATCAGCCCCAGCATTTT
J gene: TRBJ2-4; clone size: NA; CDR3 length: 15; V gene: TRBV2; D gene: NA; CDR3 protein: CATKREVGPKNIQYF; CDR3 DNA: TGTGCCACCAAAAGAGAGGTGGGGCCCAAAAACATTCAGTACTTC
J gene: TRBJ2-7; clone size: NA; CDR3 length: 14; V gene: TRBV19; D gene: NA; CDR3 protein: CASSVDRSRWEQYF; CDR3 DNA: TGTGCCAGTAGTGTCGACAGGTCCCGCTGGGAGCAGTACTTC
J gene: TRBJ2-2; clone size: NA; CDR3 length: 22; V gene: TRBV3-1/TRBV3-2; D gene: NA; CDR3 protein: CASSHQKTSSYRVIRITGELFF; CDR3 DNA: TGTGCCAGCAGCCATCAAAAGACCTCCTCCTACAGGGTTATTCGCATCACCGGGGAGCTGTTTTTT
J gene: TRBJ2-5; clone size: NA; CDR3 length: 16; V gene: TRBV7-9; D gene: TRBD1; CDR3 protein: CASSFAGTARQETQYF; CDR3 DNA: TGTGCCAGCAGCTTCGCCGGGACAGCACGACAAGAGACCCAGTACTTC
J gene: TRBJ1-2; clone size: NA; CDR3 length: 13; V gene: TRBV9; D gene: NA; CDR3 protein: CASSSPGQGGYTF; CDR3 DNA: TGTGCCAGCAGCTCCCCCGGGCAGGGTGGCTACACCTTC
J gene: TRBJ1-2; clone size: few; CDR3 length: 12; V gene: TRBV6-2/TRBV6-3; D gene: TRBD1; CDR3 protein: CASSPGQFGYTF; CDR3 DNA: TGTGCCAGCAGTCCGGGACAGTTTGGCTACACCTTC
J gene: TRBJ2-7; clone size: NA; CDR3 length: 13; V gene: TRBV11-3; D gene: NA; CDR3 protein: CASSAGSHYEQYF; CDR3 DNA: TGTGCCAGCAGCGCAGGGTCTCACTACGAGCAGTACTTC
J gene: TRBJ2-1; clone size: NA; CDR3 length: 16; V gene: TRBV6-2/TRBV6-3; D gene: TRBD2; CDR3 protein: CASSPRSGENYNEQFF; CDR3 DNA: TGTGCCAGCAGTCCCCGAAGCGGGGAGAACTACAATGAGCAGTTCTTC
J gene: TRBJ2-5; clone size: NA; CDR3 length: 16; V gene: TRBV19; D gene: TRBD1; CDR3 protein: CASSPRAGTGLETQYF; CDR3 DNA: TGTGCCAGTAGTCCGCGCGCCGGGACAGGGTTAGAGACCCAGTACTTC
J gene: TRBJ1-5; clone size: NA; CDR3 length: 14; V gene: TRBV6-5; D gene: NA; CDR3 protein: CASSRDGSNQPQHF; CDR3 DNA: TGTGCCAGCAGTCGCGACGGGAGTAATCAGCCCCAGCATTTT
J gene: TRBJ1-5; clone size: NA; CDR3 length: 14; V gene: TRBV6-2/TRBV6-3; D gene: NA; CDR3 protein: CASSLSLSNQPQHF; CDR3 DNA: TGTGCCAGCAGTTTAAGCCTTAGCAATCAGCCCCAGCATTTT
J gene: TRBJ2-7; clone size: NA; CDR3 length: 15; V gene: TRBV6-5; D gene: NA; CDR3 protein: CASSNRDKRTYEQYF; CDR3 DNA: TGTGCCAGCAGCAACCGGGACAAGAGAACCTACGAGCAGTACTTC
J gene: TRBJ2-3; clone size: NA; CDR3 length: 11; V gene: TRBV12-3/TRBV12-4; D gene: NA; CDR3 protein: CASSFLDTQYF; CDR3 DNA: TGTGCCAGCAGTTTCTTAGATACGCAGTATTTT
J gene: TRBJ2-4; clone size: NA; CDR3 length: 18; V gene: TRBV19; D gene: TRBD2; CDR3 protein: CASSSSSRGGMAKNIQYF; CDR3 DNA: TGTGCCAGTAGCTCAAGTAGCCGGGGGGGCATGGCCAAAAACATTCAGTACTTC
J gene: TRBJ1-6; clone size: NA; CDR3 length: 17; V gene: TRBV21-1; D gene: NA; CDR3 protein: CASCSGEPGQVNSALHF; CDR3 DNA: TGTGCCAGCTGCTCCGGGGAGCCGGGACAGGTGAATTCAGCCCTCCACTTT